This TCR beta chain was obtained from a study of read filtering for tumor transcriptome and immune sequencing. This CDR3 is 15 amino acids long. Germline V gene sequence: CDR1 SQVTM, CDR2 ANQGSEA. With 3 bases clipped from V and 0 bases from J, the junction kept 4 bases outside the gene matches. Molecular barcoded adaptors covering alpha/delta and beta/gamma chains were used on approximately 400 ng RNA. TCRdb reprocessed the reads with MiXCR, giving one entry per CDR3 protein. Of 35,000 to 40,000 distinct CDR3 sequences in the sample, about 13% were seen once. As concerns this clonotype: Its antigen is unidentified.

The study, taken as a whole, reports: IR-seq captured clonotypes deeper and more reliably than RNA-seq.

Sequenced material: a population of CD138-negative cells sorted from bone marrow. The chain is built from TRBV29-1 and TRBJ2-3; 9 nucleotides match TRBD2. The receptor was derived from a donor older than 35 with multiple myeloma. The CDR3 region is CSVELAGSSTDTQYF. In DNA, the CDR3 is TGCAGCGTTGAGCTAGCGGGGTCTAGCACAGATACGCAGTATTTT.